This TCR beta chain was documented in a study of blood T cell repertoires in COVID-19. Overall study context: Acute and convalescent COVID-19 specimens originated in the United States, Italy and Spain. Nucleic acid was either cDNA or gDNA, and it came from T cells, B-cell-depleted T cells, or PBMCs.

The CDR3 sequence is 15 residues long. CDR1 and CDR2 from the germline V gene are MNHEY and SVGAGI. Germline trimming cut 0 bases from V and 7 bases from J; bases unmatched to any gene: 4. Source study methods: Reference gene primer amplification yielded estimated nucleated cell counts. Here immunoSEQ multiplex PCR was the method, and the copy in TCRdb shows in-frame clones only, minus some. The DNA was the basis for D and trimming; V, J and clone size are from that table. There are 130,000 to 150,000 clones in the sample; 85% to 90% occur only once, and 4% to 4.5% lies in the top ten. The sample taken for sequencing was peripheral blood. The chain uses TRBV6-5 and TRBJ1-4; 8 bases agree with TRBD1. This receptor was obtained from a middle-aged woman with acute or convalescent COVID-19. The CDR3: CASSYSQGGAEKLFF. CDR3 DNA sequence: TGTGCCAGCAGTTACTCACAGGGGGGGGCTGAAAAACTGTTTTTT.